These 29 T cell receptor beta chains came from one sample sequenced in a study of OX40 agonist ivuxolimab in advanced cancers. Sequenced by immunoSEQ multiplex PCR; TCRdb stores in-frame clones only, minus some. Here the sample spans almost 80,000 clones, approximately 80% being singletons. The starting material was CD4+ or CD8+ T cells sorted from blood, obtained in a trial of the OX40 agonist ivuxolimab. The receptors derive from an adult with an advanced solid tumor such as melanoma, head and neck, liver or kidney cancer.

CDR3 in DNA: TGTGCCAGCAGCTTAGTCAATTCCGTTTCCTACGAGCAGTACTTC. Residues: CASSLVNSVSYEQYF. The chain links TRBV7-8 to TRBJ2-7; no clear D. Germline assignment: CDR1 SGHVS and CDR2 FQNEAQ. Trimming took off 1 base at V and 1 base at J, with 11 bases between the two ends. CDR3 length: 15 residues.

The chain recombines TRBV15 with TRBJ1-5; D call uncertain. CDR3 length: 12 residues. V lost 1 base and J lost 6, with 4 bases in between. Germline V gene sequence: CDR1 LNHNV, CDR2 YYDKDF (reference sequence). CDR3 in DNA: TGTGCCACCAGCAGAGTAGGTCAGCCCCAGCATTTT. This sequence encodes CATSRVGQPQHF.

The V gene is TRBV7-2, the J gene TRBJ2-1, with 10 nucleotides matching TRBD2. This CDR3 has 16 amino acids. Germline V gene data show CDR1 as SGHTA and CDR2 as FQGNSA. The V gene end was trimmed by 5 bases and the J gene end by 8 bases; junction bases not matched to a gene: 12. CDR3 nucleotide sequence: TGTGCCAGCAGCCCGCGAAAAGCGGGGGGGTTTGATGAGCAGTTCTTC. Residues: CASSPRKAGGFDEQFF.

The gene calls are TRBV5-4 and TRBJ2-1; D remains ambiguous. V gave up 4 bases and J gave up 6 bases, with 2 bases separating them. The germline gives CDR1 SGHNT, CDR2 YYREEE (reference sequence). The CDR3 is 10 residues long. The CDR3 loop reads CASSPNEQFF. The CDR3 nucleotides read TGTGCCAGCAGCCCCAATGAGCAGTTCTTC.

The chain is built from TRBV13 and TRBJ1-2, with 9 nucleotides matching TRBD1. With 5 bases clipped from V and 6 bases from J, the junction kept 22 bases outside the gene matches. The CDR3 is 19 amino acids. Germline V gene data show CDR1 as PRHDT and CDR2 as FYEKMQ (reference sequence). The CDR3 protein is CASSPTRGQGRSLEHGYTF. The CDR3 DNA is TGTGCCAGCAGCCCAACCCGAGGACAGGGGCGCTCCTTGGAACATGGCTACACCTTC.

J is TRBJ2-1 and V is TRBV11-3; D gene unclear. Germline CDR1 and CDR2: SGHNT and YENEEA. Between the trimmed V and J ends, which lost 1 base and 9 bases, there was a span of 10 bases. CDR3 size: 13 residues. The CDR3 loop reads CASSLVRSGEQFF. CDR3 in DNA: TGTGCCAGCAGCTTAGTAAGATCGGGTGAGCAGTTCTTC.

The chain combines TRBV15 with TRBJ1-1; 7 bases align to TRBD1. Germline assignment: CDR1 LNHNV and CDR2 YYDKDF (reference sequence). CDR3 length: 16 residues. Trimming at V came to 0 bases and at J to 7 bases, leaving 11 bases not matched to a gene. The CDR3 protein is CATSRDVEGAEGEAFF. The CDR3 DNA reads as TGTGCCACCAGCAGAGATGTGGAGGGGGCGGAAGGTGAAGCTTTCTTT.

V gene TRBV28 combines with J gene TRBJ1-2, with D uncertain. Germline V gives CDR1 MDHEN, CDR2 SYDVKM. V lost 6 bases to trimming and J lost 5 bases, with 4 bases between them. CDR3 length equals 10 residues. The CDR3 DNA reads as TGTGCCAGCAGACGTTATGGCTACACCTTC. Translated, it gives CASRRYGYTF.

CDR3 sequence reads: CAWSVLKSSGRGGTQYF. CDR3 DNA sequence: TGTGCCTGGAGTGTACTTAAATCGAGCGGGAGGGGAGGGACCCAGTACTTC. The rearrangement uses TRBV30 and TRBJ2-5; TRBD2 agrees at 10 bases. With V trimmed by 0 bases and J by 7 bases, 14 bases remained unmatched. The CDR3 runs 17 residues. Germline-derived CDR1 and CDR2 are GTSNPN and SVGIG (reference sequence).

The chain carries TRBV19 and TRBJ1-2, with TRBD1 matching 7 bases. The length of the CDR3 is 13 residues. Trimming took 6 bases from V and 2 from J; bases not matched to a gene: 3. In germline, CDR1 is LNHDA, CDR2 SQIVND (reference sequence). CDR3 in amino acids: CASRQGQNYGYTF. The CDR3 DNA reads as TGTGCCAGTAGACAGGGGCAAAACTATGGCTACACCTTC.

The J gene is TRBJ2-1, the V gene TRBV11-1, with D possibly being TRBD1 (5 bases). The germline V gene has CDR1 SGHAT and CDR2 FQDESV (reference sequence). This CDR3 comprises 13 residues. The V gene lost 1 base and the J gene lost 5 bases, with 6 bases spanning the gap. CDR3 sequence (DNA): TGTGCCAGCAGCTTAGTGGACAACAATGAGCAGTTCTTC. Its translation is CASSLVDNNEQFF.

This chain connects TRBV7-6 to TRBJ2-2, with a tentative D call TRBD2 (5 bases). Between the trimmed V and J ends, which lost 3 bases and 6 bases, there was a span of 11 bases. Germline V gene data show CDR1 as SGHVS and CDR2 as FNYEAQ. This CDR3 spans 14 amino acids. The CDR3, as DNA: TGTGCCAGCAGCTTGAGTCGGGGTTCCGGGGAGCTGTTTTTT. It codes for CASSLSRGSGELFF.

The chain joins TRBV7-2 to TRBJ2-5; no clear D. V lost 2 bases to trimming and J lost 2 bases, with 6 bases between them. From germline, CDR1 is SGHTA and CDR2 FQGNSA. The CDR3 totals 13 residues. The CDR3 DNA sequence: TGTGCCAGCAGCTTACCATCACAAGAGACCCAGTACTTC. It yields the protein CASSLPSQETQYF.

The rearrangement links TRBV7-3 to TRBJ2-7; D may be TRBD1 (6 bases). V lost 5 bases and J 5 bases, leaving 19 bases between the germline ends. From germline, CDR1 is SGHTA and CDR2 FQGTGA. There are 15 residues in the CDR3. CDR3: CASSPWSTGLNEQYF. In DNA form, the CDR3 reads TGTGCCAGCAGCCCTTGGTCGACAGGTCTTAACGAGCAGTACTTC.

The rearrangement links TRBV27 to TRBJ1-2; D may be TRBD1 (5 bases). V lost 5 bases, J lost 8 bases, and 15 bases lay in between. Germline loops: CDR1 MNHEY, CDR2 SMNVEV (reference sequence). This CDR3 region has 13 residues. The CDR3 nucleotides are TGTGCCAGCAGTCTCCGGGACGCCGGGGGCTACACCTTC. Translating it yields CASSLRDAGGYTF.

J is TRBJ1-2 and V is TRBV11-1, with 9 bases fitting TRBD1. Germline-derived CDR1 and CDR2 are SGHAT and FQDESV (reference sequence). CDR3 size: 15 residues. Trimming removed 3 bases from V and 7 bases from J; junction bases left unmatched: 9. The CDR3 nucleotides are TGTGCCAGCAGCTTCATGGACAGGGGAAAGGGTGGCTACACCTTC. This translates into CASSFMDRGKGGYTF.

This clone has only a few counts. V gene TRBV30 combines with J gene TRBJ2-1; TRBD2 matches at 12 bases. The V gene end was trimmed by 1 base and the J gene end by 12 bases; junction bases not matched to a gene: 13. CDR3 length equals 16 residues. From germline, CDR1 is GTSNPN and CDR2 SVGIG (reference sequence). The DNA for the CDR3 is TGTGCCTGGAGTGGGTTCGGAGCTAGCGGGAGGGTAGGGCAGTTCTTC. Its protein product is CAWSGFGASGRVGQFF.

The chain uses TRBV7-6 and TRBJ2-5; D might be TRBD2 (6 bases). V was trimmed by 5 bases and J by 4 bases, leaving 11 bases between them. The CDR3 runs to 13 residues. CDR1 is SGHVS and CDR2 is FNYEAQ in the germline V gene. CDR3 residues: CASSAGFGETQYF. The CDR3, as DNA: TGTGCCAGCAGCGCGGGGTTTGGAGAGACCCAGTACTTC.

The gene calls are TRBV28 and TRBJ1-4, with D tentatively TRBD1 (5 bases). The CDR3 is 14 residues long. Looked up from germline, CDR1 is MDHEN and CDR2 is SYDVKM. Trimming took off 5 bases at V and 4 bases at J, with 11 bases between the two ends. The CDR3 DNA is TGTGCCAGCAGTACTCGTGGGGGTAATGAAAAACTGTTTTTT. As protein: CASSTRGGNEKLFF.

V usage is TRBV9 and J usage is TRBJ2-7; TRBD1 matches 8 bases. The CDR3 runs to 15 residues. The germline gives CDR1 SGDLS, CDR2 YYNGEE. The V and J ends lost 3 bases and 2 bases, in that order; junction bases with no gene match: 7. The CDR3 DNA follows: TGTGCCAGCAGCGCAGGACAGGGAGCCACCTACGAGCAGTACTTC. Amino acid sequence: CASSAGQGATYEQYF.

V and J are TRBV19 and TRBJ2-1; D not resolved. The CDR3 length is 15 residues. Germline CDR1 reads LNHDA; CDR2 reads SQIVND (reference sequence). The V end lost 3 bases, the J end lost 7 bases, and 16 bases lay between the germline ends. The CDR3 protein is CASSIKGSFGNEQFF. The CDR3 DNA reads TGTGCCAGTAGTATTAAAGGGTCCTTCGGGAATGAGCAGTTCTTC.

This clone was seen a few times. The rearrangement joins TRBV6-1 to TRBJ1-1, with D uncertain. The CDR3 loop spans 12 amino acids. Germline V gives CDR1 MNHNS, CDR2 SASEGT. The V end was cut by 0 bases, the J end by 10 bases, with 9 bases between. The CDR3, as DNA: TGTGCCAGCAGTGAAGCGCTGGTAACAGCTTTCTTT. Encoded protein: CASSEALVTAFF.

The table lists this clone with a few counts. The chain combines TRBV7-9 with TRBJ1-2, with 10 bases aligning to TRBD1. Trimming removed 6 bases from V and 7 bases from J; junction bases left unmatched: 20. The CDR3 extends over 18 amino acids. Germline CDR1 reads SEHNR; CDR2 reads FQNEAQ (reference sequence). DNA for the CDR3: TGTGCCAGCAGTCGAACGGGCCGGGACAGGGGTCTAGGTTTTGGCTACACCTTC. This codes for CASSRTGRDRGLGFGYTF.

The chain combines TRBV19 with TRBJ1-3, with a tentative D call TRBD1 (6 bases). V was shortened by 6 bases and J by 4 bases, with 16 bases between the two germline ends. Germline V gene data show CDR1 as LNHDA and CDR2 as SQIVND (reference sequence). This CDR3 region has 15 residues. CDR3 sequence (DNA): TGTGCCAGTAGCCCACAGGGTCTTAAAGGAAACACCATATATTTT. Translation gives CASSPQGLKGNTIYF.

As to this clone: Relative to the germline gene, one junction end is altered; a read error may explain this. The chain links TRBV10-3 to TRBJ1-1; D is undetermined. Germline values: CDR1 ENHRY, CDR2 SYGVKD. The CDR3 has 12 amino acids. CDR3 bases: TGTGCCATCAGGGACGCCTCCGCTGAGGCTTTCTTT. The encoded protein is CAIRDASAEAFF.

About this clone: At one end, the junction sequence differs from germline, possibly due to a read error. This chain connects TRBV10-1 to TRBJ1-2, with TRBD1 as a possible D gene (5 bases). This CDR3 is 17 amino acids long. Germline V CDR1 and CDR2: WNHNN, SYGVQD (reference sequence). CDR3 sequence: CASSESILFRGIYVYTF. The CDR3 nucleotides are TGCGCCAGCAGTGAGTCGATTTTGTTTCGGGGGATTTATGTCTACACCTTC.

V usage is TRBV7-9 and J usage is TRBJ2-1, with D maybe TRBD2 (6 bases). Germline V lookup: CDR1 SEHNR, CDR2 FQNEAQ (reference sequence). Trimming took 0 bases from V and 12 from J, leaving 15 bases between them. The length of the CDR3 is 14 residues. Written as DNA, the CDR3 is TGTGCCAGCAGCTTAGCGGGTAGCGGACCCATGCAGTTCTTC. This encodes CASSLAGSGPMQFF. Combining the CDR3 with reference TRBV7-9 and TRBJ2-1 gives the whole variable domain DTGVSQNPRHKITKRGQNVTFRCDPISEHNRLYWYRQTLGQGPEFLTYFQNEAQLEKSRLLSDRFSAERPKGSFSTLEIQRTEQGDSAMYLCASSLAGSGPMQFFGPGTRLTVL.

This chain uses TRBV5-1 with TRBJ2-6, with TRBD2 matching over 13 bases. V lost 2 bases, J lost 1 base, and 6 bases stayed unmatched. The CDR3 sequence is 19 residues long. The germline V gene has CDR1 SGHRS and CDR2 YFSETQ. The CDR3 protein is CASSLDRTSGSSGANVLTF. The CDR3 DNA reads TGCGCCAGCAGCTTAGATCGGACTAGCGGGAGTTCTGGGGCCAACGTCCTGACTTTC.

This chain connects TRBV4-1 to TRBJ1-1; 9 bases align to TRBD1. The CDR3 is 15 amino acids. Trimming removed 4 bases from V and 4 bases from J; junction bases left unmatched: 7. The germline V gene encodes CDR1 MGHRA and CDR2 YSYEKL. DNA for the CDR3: TGCGCCAGCAGCCGAGGACAGGGGCAGGCCACTGAAGCTTTCTTT. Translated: CASSRGQGQATEAFF.